This T cell receptor beta chain was obtained from a study of blood T cells in healthy people across ages. The donors, all healthy, were Caucasians living in Russia, aged 6 to 90. Each of the donors had roughly 9.3 milliliters of peripheral blood drawn into EDTA-treated Vacutainer tubes. Study outcomes and limitations: The unknown donor CMV status may have confounded expanded clonotype changes.

A second about 6 to 12 cycle PCR used barcoded and J-beta primers. Each CDR3 protein gets one entry after TCRdb re-called the 5' RACE reads with MiXCR. The sample yields fewer than 900,000 distinct CDR3 sequences, approximately 43% seen once. The germline V gene has CDR1 KGHSH and CDR2 LQKENI. Trimming took off 4 bases at V and 0 bases at J, with 13 bases between the two ends. The CDR3 is 16 residues long. This clonotype occurred once. The antigen is undetermined. The chain couples TRBV18 to TRBJ2-1; D remains unclear. This sequence originates from a woman in her sixties or seventies in good health. The sequenced sample was blood. The CDR3 DNA reads TGTGCCAGCTCACGTCCTCCGGCGAACTCCTACAATGAGCAGTTCTTC. Protein sequence: CASSRPPANSYNEQFF.